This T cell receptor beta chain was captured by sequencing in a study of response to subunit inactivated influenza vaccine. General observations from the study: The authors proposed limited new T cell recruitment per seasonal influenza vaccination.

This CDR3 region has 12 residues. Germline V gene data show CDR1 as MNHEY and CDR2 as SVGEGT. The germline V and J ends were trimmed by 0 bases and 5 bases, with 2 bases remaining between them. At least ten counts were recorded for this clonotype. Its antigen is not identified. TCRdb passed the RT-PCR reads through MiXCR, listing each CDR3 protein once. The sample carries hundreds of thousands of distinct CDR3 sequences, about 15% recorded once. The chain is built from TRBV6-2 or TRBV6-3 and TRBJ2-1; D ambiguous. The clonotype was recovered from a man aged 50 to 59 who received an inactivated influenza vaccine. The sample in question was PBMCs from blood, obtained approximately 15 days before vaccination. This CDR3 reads CASSYSDNEQFF. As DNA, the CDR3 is TGTGCCAGCAGTTACTCGGACAATGAGCAGTTCTTC.